In this sample, the clone carrying this T cell receptor beta chain turned up a few times. The data stem from a study of shared clonotypes between healthy human individuals. The wider study: Donors were a couple of women and a few men aged 18 to 49.

CDR1 and CDR2 from the germline V gene are MNHEY and SMNVEV (reference sequence). CDR3 size: 15 residues. Trimming shortened V by 2 bases and J by 2 bases, and 12 bases separated the two germline ends. Unsorted PBMC DNA was sequenced on ten immunoSEQ deep assay plates. Only in-frame clones appear in the TCRdb table, and some are missing; sequencing was by immunoSEQ multiplex PCR. Among roughly 500,000 clones listed, 70% to 80% were seen once. This TCR came from a woman aged 40 to 50 in good health. Some clones in this sample may be carry-over from other donors' samples. The chain recombines TRBV27 with TRBJ1-1; D gene uncertain. Sequenced sample: PBMCs. CDR3: CASSLEWATNTEAFF. The CDR3 nucleotides are TGTGCCAGCAGTTTAGAGTGGGCTACCAACACTGAAGCTTTCTTT.